These T cell receptor beta chains were read from a single sample in a study of shared clonotypes between healthy human individuals. Sequencing used immunoSEQ multiplex PCR; TCRdb keeps in-frame clones, though not all of them. The table includes about 2 million clones, about 95% detected once. The source material was naive CD4+ T cells sorted from blood. The receptors originated from a man younger than 35 in good health. Both conserved end residues are part of each CDR3. D genes are given only for firm matches. Size is omitted from some rows. Given values are once, few, many or a class for expanded clones.

D	size	V	J	CDR3	DNA
-	-	TRBV18	TRBJ2-7	CASSRSVEGDEQYF	TGTGCCAGCTCACGCTCCGTGGAGGGGGACGAGCAGTACTTC
TRBD2	-	TRBV6-1	TRBJ2-7	CASSERAGGTYEQYF	TGTGCCAGCAGTGAACGGGCGGGGGGCACCTACGAGCAGTACTTC
TRBD1	-	TRBV10-2	TRBJ1-3	CASSGQGISGNTIYF	TGCGCCAGCAGTGGACAGGGAATATCTGGAAACACCATATATTTT
-	-	TRBV18	TRBJ2-7	CASSPDTSYEQYF	TGTGCCAGCTCACCGGACACTTCCTACGAGCAGTACTTC
-	-	TRBV27	TRBJ1-2	CASSMAGSYGYTF	TGTGCCAGCAGTATGGCGGGTAGTTATGGCTACACCTTC
TRBD2	once	TRBV6-5	TRBJ2-1	CASGLAGGYNEQFF	TGTGCCAGCGGACTAGCGGGGGGCTACAATGAGCAGTTCTTC
-	-	TRBV9	TRBJ1-1	CASSVGGHSGEAFF	TGTGCCAGCAGCGTGGGGGGCCACTCAGGCGAAGCTTTCTTT
TRBD1	-	TRBV6-5	TRBJ2-2	CASSYRTGETGELFF	TGTGCCAGCAGTTACCGGACAGGGGAGACCGGGGAGCTGTTTTTT
-	once	TRBV5-1	TRBJ2-5	CASSLVLLGTQYF	TGCGCCAGCAGCCTCGTATTGCTTGGGACCCAGTACTTC
-	-	TRBV5-1	TRBJ2-1	CASSTGTVGSYNEQFF	TGCGCCAGCAGCACCGGGACTGTAGGCTCCTACAATGAGCAGTTCTTC
TRBD1	-	TRBV4-1	TRBJ2-7	CASSLRDRGSPEQYF	TGCGCCAGCAGCCTCCGGGACAGGGGTTCCCCCGAGCAGTACTTC
-	-	TRBV7-2	TRBJ2-7	CASTLTGSSYEQYF	TGTGCCAGCACCTTAACAGGGAGCTCCTACGAGCAGTACTTC
TRBD2	-	TRBV9	TRBJ2-3	CASSVAGGSPDTQYF	TGTGCCAGCAGCGTAGCGGGGGGTAGCCCAGATACGCAGTATTTT
-	-	TRBV19	TRBJ2-3	CASRRTSGVDTQYF	TGTGCCAGTAGGAGGACGAGCGGTGTGGATACGCAGTATTTT
-	-	TRBV19	TRBJ1-2	CASSIVPGSYTF	TGTGCCAGTAGTATAGTCCCGGGGAGCTACACCTTC
TRBD1	-	TRBV25-1	TRBJ2-1	CASSEISGTGYNEQFF	TGTGCCAGCAGTGAGATTTCCGGGACAGGGTACAATGAGCAGTTCTTC
TRBD2	-	TRBV5-4	TRBJ2-7	CASNQRGSYEQYF	TGTGCCAGCAACCAGCGGGGCAGCTACGAGCAGTACTTC
TRBD2	-	TRBV4-1	TRBJ2-7	CASSQAGTSGKQYF	TGCGCCAGCAGCCAAGCCGGGACTAGCGGGAAGCAGTACTTC
-	-	TRBV27	TRBJ2-1	CASSSFLSDEQFF	TGTGCCAGCAGTTCCTTCCTCTCCGATGAGCAGTTCTTC
-	-	TRBV7-9	TRBJ2-7	CASSLAHEGEQYF	TGTGCCAGCAGCTTAGCCCACGAAGGGGAGCAGTACTTC
TRBD2	-	TRBV11-2	TRBJ2-1	CASSPFASGDHNEQFF	TGTGCCAGCAGCCCTTTTGCTAGCGGGGACCACAATGAGCAGTTCTTC
-	-	TRBV21-1	TRBJ2-7	CASSPPGLAGVDIWGEQYF	TGTGCCAGCAGCCCCCCGGGACTAGCGGGAGTCGACATCTGGGGAGAGCAGTACTTC
-	-	TRBV27	TRBJ1-6	CASSLGGRNSPLHF	TGTGCCAGCAGTTTAGGCGGCAGAAATTCACCCCTCCACTTT
TRBD1	-	TRBV6-1	TRBJ2-7	CASSRTGQADYEQYF	TGTGCCAGCAGTCGGACAGGGCAGGCGGATTACGAGCAGTACTTC
-	-	TRBV7-9	TRBJ1-2	CASSLSGLSVTF	TGTGCCAGCAGCTTAAGTGGTTTGAGTGTCACCTTC
TRBD1	-	TRBV2	TRBJ2-3	CASSGQGSTDTQYF	TGTGCCAGCAGTGGACAGGGAAGCACAGATACGCAGTATTTT
TRBD2	-	TRBV28	TRBJ2-5	CASMRMMGSGVQETQYF	TGTGCCAGTATGCGGATGATGGGTAGCGGGGTCCAAGAGACCCAGTACTTC
-	-	TRBV6-1	TRBJ2-7	CASGQGMPYEQYF	TGTGCCAGCGGCCAGGGGATGCCCTACGAGCAGTACTTC
-	-	TRBV5-1	TRBJ2-1	CASSLENYNEQFF	TGCGCCAGCAGCTTGGAAAACTACAATGAGCAGTTCTTC
-	-	TRBV6-1	TRBJ2-2	CASSEIRNTGELFF	TGTGCCAGCAGTGAAATCAGAAACACCGGGGAGCTGTTTTTT
-	-	TRBV30	TRBJ2-2	CAWNRFPNTGELFF	TGTGCCTGGAACAGATTCCCGAACACCGGGGAGCTGTTTTTT
TRBD1	once	TRBV4-1	TRBJ2-3	CASSPQGAGDTQYF	TGCGCCAGCAGCCCCCAGGGGGCCGGGGATACGCAGTATTTT
TRBD1	-	TRBV5-1	TRBJ2-3	CASSLWDSTDTQYF	TGCGCCAGCAGCTTGTGGGACAGTACAGATACGCAGTATTTT
-	-	TRBV5-1	TRBJ2-5	CASSLGQWETQYF	TGCGCCAGCAGCCTGGGACAATGGGAGACCCAGTACTTC
TRBD2	-	TRBV7-2	TRBJ2-3	CASSLEGGLLDTQYF	TGTGCCAGCAGCTTAGAGGGAGGGCTGCTAGATACGCAGTATTTT
TRBD2	-	TRBV30	TRBJ2-2	CAWTRPGLAGSRGAGELFF	TGTGCCTGGACCCGACCGGGACTAGCGGGGTCAAGAGGGGCCGGGGAGCTGTTTTTT
TRBD1	-	TRBV6-6	TRBJ2-1	CASRSTGTGNFNEQFF	TGTGCCAGCAGGTCGACCGGGACAGGGAATTTCAATGAGCAGTTCTTC
-	-	TRBV28	TRBJ1-6	CASSFSAKSLHF	TGTGCCAGCAGTTTTTCGGCGAAATCCCTCCACTTT
-	-	TRBV5-6	TRBJ2-6	CASSLIPAGYSGANVLTF	TGTGCCAGCAGCTTGATTCCGGCAGGGTACTCTGGGGCCAACGTCCTGACTTTC
-	-	TRBV4-2	TRBJ2-1	CASSQDLRGTYNEQFF	TGTGCCAGCAGCCAAGATTTGAGGGGGACCTACAATGAGCAGTTCTTC